This TCR beta chain was sequenced in a study of immune evolution from preneoplasia to lung adenocarcinoma. The wider study: HLA loss of heterozygosity: 6% to 7.5% AIS, over 12% MIA, about 30% ADC, none AAH.

The CDR3 totals 15 residues. V was pared by 4 bases and J by 0 bases, with 10 bases between. The germline V gene has CDR1 MGHRA and CDR2 YSYEKL. Profiling relied on immunoSEQ multiplex PCR, and the TCRdb table lists in-frame clones only, not all of them. This sample has 9,600 or so clones, with more than 60% found just once. On this clone itself: Its target is unknown.

Findings of the study overall: Normal lung had the highest top T cell clone frequencies. Compared with EGFR-mutant or double wild-type lesions, KRAS-mutant nodules were more clonal.

This chain uses TRBV4-1 with TRBJ1-3; no definite D call. The sequence was obtained from a person aged 55-80 years with lung adenocarcinoma. Sequenced material: FFPE lung adenocarcinoma in situ tissue. The CDR3 sequence is CASSPQLGSGNTIYF. The CDR3 bases are TGCGCCAGCAGCCCGCAATTGGGCTCTGGAAACACCATATATTTT.